One and the same sample provided the 30 T cell receptor beta chains below, sequenced in a study of T cells after yellow fever vaccination. TCRdb redid the calling of the 5' RACE reads with MiXCR, one entry per CDR3 protein. The sample consists of approximately 610,000 distinct CDR3 sequences, around 17% of them appearing once. This specimen consisted of PBMCs, obtained less than 6 days after the first yellow fever vaccination. The receptors were sampled from a man younger than 35 who received the YFV17D yellow fever vaccine.

This clonotype came up once. The V gene is TRBV28, the J gene TRBJ1-5; D not certain. The germline V and J ends were trimmed by 1 base and 3 bases, with 7 bases remaining between them. The CDR3 length is 14 residues. Germline V gene sequence: CDR1 MDHEN, CDR2 SYDVKM. CDR3 region: CASSLSGYNQPQHF. In nucleotides, the CDR3 is TGTGCCAGCAGTTTATCCGGGTACAATCAGCCCCAGCATTTT.

This clonotype has just a few counts. The chain links TRBV14 to TRBJ2-7; D is possibly TRBD1 or TRBD2 (6 bases each). Germline CDR1 and CDR2: SGHDN and FVKESK. The CDR3 is made up of 16 amino acids. Trimming took off 3 bases at V and 3 bases at J, with 18 bases between the two ends. The CDR3 DNA reads TGTGCCAGCAGCCAGCACAACAGGGCGGGGATCTACGAGCAGTACGTC. It is translated as CASSQHNRAGIYEQYV.

A few counts support this clonotype. The CDR3 spells CASSSYNSYNSPLHF. DNA of the CDR3: TGTGCCAGCAGTTCTTACAACTCCTATAATTCACCCCTCCACTTT. The chain employs TRBV12-3 or TRBV12-4 and TRBJ1-6; D unclear. This CDR3 is built from 15 residues. With 4 bases removed from V and 0 bases from J, the gap between germline ends came to 7 bases.

V gene TRBV6-4 combines with J gene TRBJ1-2, with D possibly being TRBD1 (5 bases). CDR3 length: 14 amino acids. CDR1 and CDR2 (germline): MRHNA, SNTAGT. Trimming took 5 bases from V and 8 from J, leaving 18 bases between them. CDR3 sequence (DNA): TGTGCCAGCAGTCCCGAAGAGGGGCTCGGAGGCTACACCTTC. It specifies CASSPEEGLGGYTF.

This clonotype has more than one count but fewer than ten. The rearrangement uses TRBV9 and TRBJ2-2, with 10 bases matching TRBD1. Germline V gene lookup returns CDR1 SGDLS and CDR2 YYNGEE. Losses at the gene ends were 4 bases for V and 2 bases for J; bases not matched to a gene: 5. The CDR3 consists of 16 residues. This chain's CDR3 is CASSYRQGANTGELFF. The CDR3 bases are TGTGCCAGCAGCTATAGACAGGGGGCTAACACCGGGGAGCTGTTTTTT.

The J gene is TRBJ2-7, the V gene TRBV28, with TRBD1 matching 8 bases. Per germline, CDR1 MDHEN and CDR2 SYDVKM. The CDR3 sequence is 14 residues long. With 10 bases clipped from V and 6 bases from J, the junction kept 14 bases outside the gene matches. CDR3 bases: TGTGCCACCAAGCCCGTCGACAGGGGCCCCGAGCAGTACGTC. It specifies CATKPVDRGPEQYV.

The chain uses TRBV12-3 or TRBV12-4 and TRBJ1-5; 7 nucleotides agree with TRBD1. The V gene end was trimmed by 5 bases and the J gene end by 6 bases; junction bases not matched to a gene: 7. The CDR3 is 14 residues long. This CDR3 reads CASSENTGVQPQHF. The CDR3 region has the DNA TGTGCCAGCAGTGAAAATACAGGGGTTCAGCCCCAGCATTTT.

This chain connects TRBV6-2 or TRBV6-3 to TRBJ1-5; 7 nucleotides match TRBD1. The V gene end was trimmed by 0 bases and the J gene end by 1 base; junction bases not matched to a gene: 9. This CDR3 contains 18 residues. In germline, CDR1 is MNHEY, CDR2 SVGEGT. CDR3 amino acids: CASSYSSLQGQSNQPQHF. CDR3 DNA sequence: TGTGCCAGCAGTTACTCATCCCTACAGGGACAGAGCAATCAGCCCCAGCATTTT.

This clonotype was counted a few times. The CDR3 protein is CASSRLAAYNEQFF. DNA of the CDR3: TGCGCCAGCAGCCGACTAGCGGCCTACAATGAGCAGTTCTTC. The chain recombines TRBV5-1 with TRBJ2-1; 9 nucleotides line up with TRBD2. With V trimmed by 4 bases and J by 2 bases, 1 base remained unmatched. The CDR3 spans 14 residues. CDR1 and CDR2 from the germline V gene are SGHRS and YFSETQ. Full variable domain (missing parts from reference TRBV5-1 and TRBJ2-1): KAGVTQTPRYLIKTRGQQVTLSCSPISGHRSVSWYQQTPGQGLQFLFEYFSETQRNKGNFPGRFSGRQFSNSRSEMNVSTLELGDSALYLCASSRLAAYNEQFFGPGTRLTVL.

This chain uses TRBV3-1 with TRBJ1-4, with D perhaps TRBD1 (5 bases). Germline V gene data show CDR1 as LGHDT and CDR2 as YNNKEL (reference sequence). Between the trimmed V and J ends, which lost 8 bases and 7 bases, there was a span of 14 bases. The CDR3 extends over 13 amino acids. The DNA of the CDR3 is TGTGCCAGCGCAGCGCAGGGTGGTGAAAAACTGTTTTTT. Its protein is CASAAQGGEKLFF.

This clonotype has a count of ten or more. The rearrangement links TRBV25-1 to TRBJ2-1, with 7 bases lining up with TRBD1. Losses at the gene ends were 2 bases for V and 4 bases for J; bases not matched to a gene: 2. Germline V lookup: CDR1 MGHDK, CDR2 SYGVNS. The CDR3 runs 14 residues. Here the CDR3 DNA reads TGTGCCAGCAGTGAACAGGGGGTTTACAATGAGCAGTTCTTC. The encoded protein is CASSEQGVYNEQFF.

The CDR3 DNA reads as TGTGCCAGCGGCTATCGACAGGGGTGGAGCGGGGAGCTGTTTTTT. Protein product: CASGYRQGWSGELFF. The V call is TRBV27, the J call TRBJ2-2; 8 positions agree with TRBD1. J was trimmed by 7 bases and V by 8 bases; bases with no gene match: 12. The CDR3 covers 15 residues. Germline V lookup: CDR1 MNHEY, CDR2 SMNVEV (reference sequence).

This clonotype was picked up a small number of times. This chain links TRBV12-3 or TRBV12-4 with TRBJ1-3; 7 bases are shared with TRBD1. The CDR3 has 16 residues. With 3 bases clipped from V and 0 bases from J, the junction kept 5 bases outside the gene matches. CDR3 bases: TGTGCCAGCAGTTTTCAGGGGGTCCTCTCTGGAAACACCATATATTTT. Amino acid sequence: CASSFQGVLSGNTIYF.

In this sample, this clonotype turned up a few times. The chain recombines TRBV20-1 with TRBJ2-7; weak D call: TRBD1 (6 bases). The CDR3 sequence is 14 residues long. Germline loops: CDR1 DFQATT, CDR2 SNEGSKA (reference sequence). The germline V and J ends were trimmed by 2 bases and 7 bases, with 18 bases remaining between them. CDR3 DNA sequence: TGCAGTGCTAGAACAGGGACCGCTCGGGGAGAGCAGTACGTC. As protein: CSARTGTARGEQYV.

This clonotype was observed many times. At one end the junction does not follow the germline gene, possibly because of a read error. The V gene is TRBV5-1, the J gene TRBJ1-2; 7 bases are a match to TRBD1. From germline, CDR1 is SGHRS and CDR2 YFSETQ. CDR3 length equals 13 residues. The CDR3 sequence: CASSLEGARGYTF. CDR3 bases: TGTGCCAGCAGCTTAGAGGGGGCCAGGGGCTACACCTTC.

This clonotype has a handful of counts. The chain is built from TRBV20-1 and TRBJ2-1; D gene unclear. Trimming pared 0 bases from V and 3 bases from J, leaving 12 bases between. This CDR3 is built from 15 residues. The germline CDR1 and CDR2 sequences are DFQATT and SNEGSKA (reference sequence). The CDR3 DNA reads TGCAGTGCTAGAGAGAGGACGAATGACTACAATGAGCAGTTCTTC. Encoded protein: CSARERTNDYNEQFF.

This clonotype was seen a few times. This chain uses TRBV5-1 with TRBJ2-3; 8 bases fit TRBD2. The CDR3 covers 16 residues. The germline V gene has CDR1 SGHRS and CDR2 YFSETQ. Germline trimming cut 5 bases from V and 2 bases from J; bases unmatched to any gene: 10. DNA of the CDR3: TGCGCCAGCAGTTCCCTCCCGGGGGGGCCCACAGATACGCAGTATTTT. It codes for CASSSLPGGPTDTQYF. Using reference TRBV5-1 and TRBJ2-3 for the parts outside the CDR3, the full variable domain is KAGVTQTPRYLIKTRGQQVTLSCSPISGHRSVSWYQQTPGQGLQFLFEYFSETQRNKGNFPGRFSGRQFSNSRSEMNVSTLELGDSALYLCASSSLPGGPTDTQYFGPGTRLTVL.

This clonotype was detected a few times. The rearrangement links TRBV20-1 to TRBJ1-4; D gene ambiguous. CDR1 and CDR2 from the germline V gene are DFQATT and SNEGSKA (reference sequence). Trimming took off 3 bases at V and 8 bases at J, with 16 bases between the two ends. There are 14 residues in the CDR3. CDR3 in amino acids: CSASPLQAREKLFF. CDR3 nucleotides: TGCAGTGCTAGTCCGCTGCAGGCGAGGGAAAAACTGTTTTTT.

The rearrangement links TRBV5-5 to TRBJ1-5, with a weak D call TRBD1 (5 bases). Trimming left V 3 bases short and J 0 bases short, with 16 bases between. CDR1 and CDR2 (germline): SGHKS, YYEKEE (reference sequence). The CDR3 is 17 amino acids. The CDR3 region has the DNA TGTGCCAGCAGCTGGGGAGCAGGGAGGTTTAGCAATCAGCCCCAGCATTTT. Translation: CASSWGAGRFSNQPQHF.

This clonotype was counted a few times. One end of the junction fails to match germline, which may point to a read error. This chain connects TRBV5-1 to TRBJ2-5, with D possibly being TRBD1 or TRBD2 (5 bases each). Germline-derived CDR1 and CDR2 are SGHRS and YFSETQ. CDR3 length: 14 amino acids. CDR3 loop: CASRLGVYQETQYF. The CDR3 DNA is TGCGCCAGCAGGTTGGGGGTGTACCAAGAGACCCAGTACTTC.

On this clonotype: Possible read error: a much larger clone is one base away. The rearrangement links TRBV12-3 or TRBV12-4 to TRBJ2-2, with D possibly TRBD2 on 5 matching bases. CDR3 length equals 13 residues. Written as DNA, the CDR3 is TGTGCCAGCAGTTCGAGCTACACCGGGGAGCTGCTTTTT. Protein: CASSSSYTGELLF.

At least ten counts were recorded for this clonotype. The chain is built from TRBV28 and TRBJ2-7, with 9 bases fitting TRBD2. The germline V gene has CDR1 MDHEN and CDR2 SYDVKM. J gave up 7 bases and V 8 bases, and 15 bases lay outside the gene matches. The CDR3 runs to 15 residues. DNA of the CDR3: TGTGCCAGCCTCGAAGCGGGGGGACGGCCTACGGAGCAGTACTTC. Translating it yields CASLEAGGRPTEQYF.

This clonotype was detected a few times. The CDR3 sequence is CSASATWSQFF. The DNA of the CDR3 is TGCAGTGCTAGCGCGACGTGGTCGCAGTTCTTC. The chain recombines TRBV20-1 with TRBJ2-1, with D hard to call. V lost 3 bases, J lost 12 bases, and 12 bases lay in between. Germline V gives CDR1 DFQATT, CDR2 SNEGSKA (reference sequence). CDR3 length equals 11 residues.

This clonotype has only a few counts. The chain employs TRBV7-2 and TRBJ2-1; D is uncertain. The V gene's germline CDR1 is SGHTA and CDR2 FQGNSA. V was clipped by 3 bases and J by 8 bases, with 14 bases between them. This CDR3 is 14 amino acids long. This chain's CDR3 is CASSFRKSVDEQFF. CDR3 coding DNA: TGTGCCAGCAGCTTTCGCAAATCTGTTGATGAGCAGTTCTTC.

The chain employs TRBV27 and TRBJ1-6; D is perhaps TRBD1 (5 bases). The CDR3 is made up of 14 amino acids. The V gene lost 0 bases and the J gene lost 9 bases, with 9 bases spanning the gap. Germline assignment: CDR1 MNHEY and CDR2 SMNVEV (reference sequence). In nucleotides, the CDR3 is TGTGCCAGCAGTTTATCTGGGGGGAGTTCACCCCTCCACTTT. It translates to CASSLSGGSSPLHF.

The chain joins TRBV7-2 to TRBJ1-2, with D unresolved. The ends were cut back, 0 bases at V and 5 bases at J, with 7 bases in the middle. The CDR3 is 13 amino acids. The germline gives CDR1 SGHTA, CDR2 FQGNSA. This chain's CDR3 is CASSLAADYGYTF. DNA for the CDR3: TGTGCCAGCAGCTTAGCGGCAGATTATGGCTACACCTTC.

The V gene is TRBV4-2, the J gene TRBJ2-7, with TRBD2 matching 8 bases. There are 20 residues in the CDR3. Germline trimming cut 0 bases from V and 0 bases from J; bases unmatched to any gene: 16. Per the germline V gene, CDR1 is LGHNA and CDR2 is YNFKEQ. The CDR3 DNA follows: TGTGCCAGCAGCCAAGATTACACGATGGCGGGGGGACACCTCTCCTACGAGCAGTACGTC. It encodes CASSQDYTMAGGHLSYEQYV.

The CDR3 loop reads CASSFTGGSRYNEQFF. The CDR3 nucleotides read TGCGCCAGCAGCTTTACAGGGGGCAGTCGCTACAATGAGCAGTTCTTC. The chain couples TRBV5-1 to TRBJ2-1; TRBD1 matches at 9 bases. Germline V lookup: CDR1 SGHRS, CDR2 YFSETQ. The CDR3 loop spans 16 amino acids. Trimming took 2 bases from V and 3 from J; bases not matched to a gene: 6.

This clonotype was picked up a small number of times. V is TRBV4-3 and J is TRBJ2-3; D is uncertain. V was clipped by 1 base and J by 2 bases, with 10 bases between them. The CDR3 length is 15 residues. The germline CDR1 and CDR2 sequences are LGHNA and YSLEER. The CDR3 DNA sequence: TGCGCCAGCAGCCAAGGTAGAAGCTTCACAGATACGCAGTATTTT. Translated, it gives CASSQGRSFTDTQYF.

The J gene is TRBJ1-6, the V gene TRBV5-1; 8 bases fit TRBD1. CDR1 is SGHRS, CDR2 YFSETQ, per germline. With V trimmed by 0 bases and J by 10 bases, 9 bases remained unmatched. The CDR3 spans 16 residues. CDR3 in amino acids: CASSLAPQGANSPLHF. CDR3 DNA: TGCGCCAGCAGCTTGGCCCCCCAGGGGGCAAACTCACCCCTCCACTTT.